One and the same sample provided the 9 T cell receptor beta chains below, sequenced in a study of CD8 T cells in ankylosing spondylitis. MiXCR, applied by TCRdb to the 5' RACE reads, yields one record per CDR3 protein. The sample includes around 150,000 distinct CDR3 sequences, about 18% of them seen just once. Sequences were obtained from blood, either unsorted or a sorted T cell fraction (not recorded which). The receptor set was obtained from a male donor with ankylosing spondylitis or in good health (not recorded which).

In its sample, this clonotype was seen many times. The CDR3, as DNA: TGCGCCAGCGGCAAGTTATCGGTTACGGGAGGGTTTTACGAGCAGTACTTC. Amino acid sequence: CASGKLSVTGGFYEQYF. The chain employs TRBV5-1 and TRBJ2-7; TRBD2 agrees at 8 bases. Germline loops: CDR1 SGHRS, CDR2 YFSETQ. The CDR3 has 17 residues. With V trimmed by 7 bases and J by 4 bases, 19 bases remained unmatched.

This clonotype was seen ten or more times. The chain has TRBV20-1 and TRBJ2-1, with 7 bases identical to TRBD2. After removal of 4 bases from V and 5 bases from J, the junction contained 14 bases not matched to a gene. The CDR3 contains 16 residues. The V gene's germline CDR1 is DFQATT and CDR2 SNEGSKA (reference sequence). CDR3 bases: TGCAGTGCTACGGAGGCAGGGCGGGAGTACCACAATGAGCAGTTCTTC. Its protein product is CSATEAGREYHNEQFF.

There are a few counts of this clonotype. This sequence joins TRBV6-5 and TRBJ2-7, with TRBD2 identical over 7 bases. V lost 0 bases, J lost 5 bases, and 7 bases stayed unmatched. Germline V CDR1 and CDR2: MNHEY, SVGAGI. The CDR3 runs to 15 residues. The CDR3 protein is CASSYSAGVWDEQYF. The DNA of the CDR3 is TGTGCCAGCAGTTACTCGGCGGGAGTTTGGGACGAGCAGTACTTC.

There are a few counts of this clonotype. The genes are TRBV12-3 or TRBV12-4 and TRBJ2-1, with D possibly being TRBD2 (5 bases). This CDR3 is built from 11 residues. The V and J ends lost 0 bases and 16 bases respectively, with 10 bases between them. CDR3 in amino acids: CASSLASGSFF. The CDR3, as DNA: TGTGCCAGCAGTTTAGCCAGCGGTTCTTTCTTC.

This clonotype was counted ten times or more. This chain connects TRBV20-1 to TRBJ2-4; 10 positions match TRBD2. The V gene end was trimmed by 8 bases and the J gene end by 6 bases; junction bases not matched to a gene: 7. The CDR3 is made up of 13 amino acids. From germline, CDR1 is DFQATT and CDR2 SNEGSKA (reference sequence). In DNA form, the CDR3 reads TGCAGTACCCCAGGGACTAGCGCAAACATTCAGTACTTC. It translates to CSTPGTSANIQYF.

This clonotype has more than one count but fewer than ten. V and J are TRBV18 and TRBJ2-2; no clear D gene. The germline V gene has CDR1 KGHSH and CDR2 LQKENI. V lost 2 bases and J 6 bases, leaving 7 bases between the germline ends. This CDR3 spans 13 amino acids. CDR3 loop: CASSPKGSGELFF. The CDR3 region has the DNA TGTGCCAGCTCACCAAAGGGTTCCGGGGAGCTGTTTTTT.

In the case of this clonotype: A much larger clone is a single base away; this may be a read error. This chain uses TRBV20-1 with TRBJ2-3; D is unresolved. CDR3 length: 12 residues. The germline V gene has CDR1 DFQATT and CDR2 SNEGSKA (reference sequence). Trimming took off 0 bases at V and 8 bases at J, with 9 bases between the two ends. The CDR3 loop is CSARDPPGTQYF. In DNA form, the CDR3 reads TGCAGTGCTAGAGATCCCCCAGGTACGCAGTATTTT.

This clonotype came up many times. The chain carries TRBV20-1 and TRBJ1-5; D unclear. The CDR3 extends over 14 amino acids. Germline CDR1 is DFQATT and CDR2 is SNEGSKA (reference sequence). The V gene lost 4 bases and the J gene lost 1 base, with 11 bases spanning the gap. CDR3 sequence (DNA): TGCAGTGCTAAAAGACCTGGGAGCAATCAGCCCCAGCATTTT. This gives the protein CSAKRPGSNQPQHF.

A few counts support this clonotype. The CDR3 DNA follows: TGCAGTGCAGGGAAGACAGGGGGTTATGTCGGGGAGCTGTTTTTT. It translates to CSAGKTGGYVGELFF. This rearrangement joins TRBV20-1 to TRBJ2-2; 9 bases line up with TRBD1. The CDR3 is 15 residues long. The trim removed 6 bases at V and 7 bases at J, leaving 12 bases unmatched. The germline gives CDR1 DFQATT, CDR2 SNEGSKA (reference sequence).